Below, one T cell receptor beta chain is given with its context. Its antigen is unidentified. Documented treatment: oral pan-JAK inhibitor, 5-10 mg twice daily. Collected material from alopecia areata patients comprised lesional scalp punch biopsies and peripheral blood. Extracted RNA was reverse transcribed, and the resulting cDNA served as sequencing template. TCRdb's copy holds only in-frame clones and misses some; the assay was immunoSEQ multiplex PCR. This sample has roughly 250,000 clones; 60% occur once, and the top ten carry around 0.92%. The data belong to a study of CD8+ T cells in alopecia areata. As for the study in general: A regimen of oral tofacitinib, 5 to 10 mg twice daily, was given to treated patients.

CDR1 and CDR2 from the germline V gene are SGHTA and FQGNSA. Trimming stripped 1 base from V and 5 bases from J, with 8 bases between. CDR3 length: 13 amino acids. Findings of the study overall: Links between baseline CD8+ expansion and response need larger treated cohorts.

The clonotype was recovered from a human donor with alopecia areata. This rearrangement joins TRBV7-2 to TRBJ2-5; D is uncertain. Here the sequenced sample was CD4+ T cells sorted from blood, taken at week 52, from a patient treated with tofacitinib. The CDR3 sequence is CASSLGMMETQYF. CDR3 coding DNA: TGTGCCAGCAGCTTAGGGATGATGGAGACCCAGTACTTC.